This TCR beta chain comes out of a study of blood T cells in healthy people across ages. Donors were healthy Caucasian individuals from Russia aged roughly 6 to 95. This CDR3 comprises 15 residues. V shed 5 bases and J 5 bases; nucleotides not matched to a gene: 9. Germline CDR1 reads DFQATT; CDR2 reads SNEGSKA (reference sequence). This clonotype showed up just a few times. Using a J-beta primer mix together with a sample-barcoded 5' primer, a second PCR was run for roughly 6 to 11 cycles. TCRdb re-derived calls from the 5' RACE reads in MiXCR, one entry per CDR3 protein. The sample records some 1.4 million distinct CDR3 sequences, around two fifths being singletons.

The rearrangement uses TRBV20-1 and TRBJ1-6; 7 bases map to TRBD1. The source material was blood. The TCR comes from a young woman in good health. The CDR3 spells CSAPDLDRDNSPLHF. DNA for the CDR3: TGCAGTGCTCCGGACCTTGACAGGGATAATTCACCCCTCCACTTT.